The clone carrying this T cell receptor (beta chain) appeared a few times. Antigen unknown. This sample is drawn from a study of beta chain features in type 1 diabetes. The study, taken as a whole, reports: Whether HLA type affects TCRB rearrangement stayed undetermined in the present work. There were fewer insertions and more deletions at the VDJ junctions of type 1 diabetes patients.

Of the isolated RNA, all was reverse transcribed, and so the sequenced material was expressed TCRB transcripts. Produced via immunoSEQ multiplex PCR; TCRdb's table is partial and in-frame only. The profile shows around 450,000 clones, about 10% of them singletons. Germline values: CDR1 SGDLS, CDR2 YYNGEE. The V gene lost 3 bases and the J gene lost 4 bases, with 13 bases spanning the gap. The CDR3 is made up of 14 amino acids. The genes are TRBV9 and TRBJ1-2, with D unclear. Source material: naive CD4+ T cells from blood. The clonotype comes from a woman aged 18 to 35 in good health. DNA for the CDR3: TGTGCCAGCAGCGCGGTAGTCTCTGGCTATGGCTACACCTTC. Its translation: CASSAVVSGYGYTF.